The 18 T cell receptor beta chains listed next were all sequenced from one sample in a study of tumor-infiltrating lymphocytes in glioblastoma multiforme. TCRB libraries came from RNA via three nested multiplex PCR rounds. TCRdb re-derived calls from the multiplex PCR reads in MiXCR, one entry per CDR3 protein. This sample has about 18,000 distinct CDR3 sequences, with about two thirds found just once. The sequencing input was peripheral blood. These receptors all stem from a male donor with glioblastoma.

On this clonotype: A junction boundary mismatches the germline segment, possibly from a read error. CDR3 nucleotides: TGTGCCAGCAATGAAAGAGGGCAGATCAAACAGCCCCAGCATTTT. Its translation is CASNERGQIKQPQHF. The chain employs TRBV6-1 and TRBJ1-5; the D is unclear. The CDR3 runs 15 residues. CDR1 is MNHNS, CDR2 SASEGT, per germline.

This clonotype was detected ten times or more. The chain combines TRBV5-1 with TRBJ2-1; 9 bases align to TRBD2. Germline lookup yields CDR1 SGHRS and CDR2 YFSETQ. After removal of 4 bases from V and 9 bases from J, the junction contained 8 bases not matched to a gene. This CDR3 spans 14 amino acids. CDR3 coding DNA: TGCGCCAGCAGCCCCCCTAGCGGGAACCGTGAGCAGTTCTTC. Amino acids: CASSPPSGNREQFF. The full variable domain, with the rest looked up from reference TRBV5-1 and TRBJ2-1, is KAGVTQTPRYLIKTRGQQVTLSCSPISGHRSVSWYQQTPGQGLQFLFEYFSETQRNKGNFPGRFSGRQFSNSRSEMNVSTLELGDSALYLCASSPPSGNREQFFGPGTRLTVL.

This clonotype was detected a few times. One end of the junction is discordant with germline, which a read error may explain. The genes are TRBV29-1 and TRBJ2-5; a possible D gene is TRBD1 (5 bases). The CDR3 is 12 amino acids. CDR1 is SQVTM and CDR2 is ANQGSEA in the germline V gene. CDR3 bases: TGCAGCGTTGGTATGGGGCAAGAGACCCAGTGCTTC. Amino acids: CSVGMGQETQCF. Using reference TRBV29-1 and TRBJ2-5 for the parts outside the CDR3, the full variable domain is SAVISQKPSRDICQRGTSLTIQCQVDSQVTMMFWYRQQPGQSLTLIATANQGSEATYESGFVIDKFPISRPNLTFSTLTVSNMSPEDSSIYLCSVGMGQETQCFGPGTRLLVL.

This clonotype was picked up a small number of times. The chain is built from TRBV6-2 or TRBV6-3 and TRBJ2-1; D possibly corresponds to TRBD2 (6 bases). The germline V gene encodes CDR1 MNHEY and CDR2 SVGEGT. The CDR3 sequence is 14 residues long. Trimming stripped 8 bases from V and 8 bases from J, with 19 bases between. For the CDR3, the DNA is TGTGCCAGCGCTGAAGCGCGGGGCAGCGATGAGCAGTTCTTC. Its translation is CASAEARGSDEQFF.

Notes on this clonotype: Compared with germline, one end of the junction differs, possibly owing to a read error. The chain has TRBV6-4 and TRBJ2-3, with 8 positions matching TRBD1. Germline V CDR1 and CDR2: MRHNA, SNTAGT. This CDR3 spans 15 amino acids. The CDR3 loop reads CASSDSGQGADTQYF. In DNA, the CDR3 is TGTGCCAGCAGTGACTCAGGTCAGGGGGCAGATACGCAGTATTTC.

This clonotype has a count of ten or more. The CDR3 sequence: CSVEEPGTDTQYF. CDR3 in DNA: TGCAGCGTTGAAGAACCCGGCACAGATACGCAGTATTTT. This chain connects TRBV29-1 to TRBJ2-3; unclear D gene. Germline V gene data show CDR1 as SQVTM and CDR2 as ANQGSEA. The CDR3 extends over 13 amino acids. Trimming took off 0 bases at V and 1 base at J, with 5 bases between the two ends.

V and J are TRBV6-6 and TRBJ1-4, with 10 bases identical to TRBD1. The junction had 11 bases not matched to a gene; V was cut back by 6 bases and J by 10 bases. CDR1 MNHNY and CDR2 SVGAGI come from the germline V gene (reference sequence). The CDR3 length is 15 residues. The CDR3 nucleotides read TGTGCCAGCAGCCGAGACAGGGGGCGAAGCGGAAAACTGTTTTTT. Translation: CASSRDRGRSGKLFF.

In the case of this clonotype: A read error may account for a junction end that differs from germline. This chain links TRBV20-1 with TRBJ2-1; possibly TRBD1 for D (6 bases). The CDR3 is 13 amino acids. Germline V gene lookup returns CDR1 DFQATT and CDR2 SNEGSKA (reference sequence). The CDR3 is CNVVSGGSNKQFF. CDR3 bases: TGCAATGTAGTGAGTGGGGGCTCCAATAAGCAGTTCTTC.

Remarks on this clonotype: The junction differs from germline at one of its ends, possibly a read error. This chain joins TRBV29-1 and TRBJ2-3, with D perhaps TRBD2 (6 bases). The CDR3 sequence is 15 residues long. The germline V gene encodes CDR1 SQVTM and CDR2 ANQGSEA. In DNA form, the CDR3 reads TGCAGCATTGAAGATGGGACTTCTAGCACAGATACCCAGTATTTT. It yields the protein CSIEDGTSSTDTQYF.

A few counts support this clonotype. The rearrangement joins TRBV5-1 to TRBJ2-3, with 9 bases fitting TRBD2. This CDR3 has 16 amino acids. CDR1 and CDR2 (germline): SGHRS, YFSETQ. Trimming cost V 6 bases and J 3 bases; bases outside gene matches: 11. In nucleotides, the CDR3 is TGCGCCAGCAAAGATGGCGGGAGGGAGATAACAGATACGCAGTATTTT. Protein sequence: CASKDGGREITDTQYF.

This clonotype was seen at least ten times. The rearrangement joins TRBV29-1 to TRBJ2-1; 8 bases are shared with TRBD2. CDR1 is SQVTM, CDR2 ANQGSEA, per germline. The trim removed 6 bases at V and 10 bases at J, leaving 5 bases unmatched. The CDR3 runs to 11 residues. The CDR3 loop is CSVGTSYEQFF. The CDR3 coding sequence is TGCAGCGTCGGGACTAGTTACGAGCAGTTCTTC.

This chain joins TRBV11-3 and TRBJ2-2; unclear D gene. The germline CDR1 and CDR2 sequences are SGHNT and YENEEA. Trimming shortened V by 2 bases and J by 3 bases, and 7 bases separated the two germline ends. The CDR3 extends over 14 amino acids. CDR3 sequence (DNA): TGTGCCAGCAGCTTACAGGCGCACACCGGGGAGCTGTTTTTT. Encoded protein: CASSLQAHTGELFF.

This chain links TRBV30 with TRBJ1-1; TRBD1 is a possible D gene (5 bases). The CDR3 length is 15 residues. Germline CDR1 GTSNPN, CDR2 SVGIG (reference sequence). Trimming took off 8 bases at V and 6 bases at J, with 25 bases between the two ends. This CDR3 is CARIRAGIRSAEAFF. The CDR3 region has the DNA TGTGCCCGGATCCGGGCAGGGATAAGAAGCGCTGAAGCTTTCTTT.

The CDR3 protein is CASSSRRGANHEKLFF. CDR3 bases: TGTGCCAGCAGCTCCCGACGGGGTGCAAATCATGAAAAACTGTTTTTT. The V call is TRBV11-2, the J call TRBJ1-4, with D uncertain. Germline values: CDR1 SGHAT, CDR2 FQNNGV. The V and J ends lost 4 bases and 6 bases respectively, with 18 bases between them. This CDR3 region has 16 residues.

The chain joins TRBV11-2 to TRBJ2-1; 12 nucleotides line up with TRBD2. The CDR3 contains 13 residues. After removal of 6 bases from V and 12 bases from J, the junction contained 6 bases not matched to a gene. CDR1 is SGHAT and CDR2 is FQNNGV in the germline V gene. The CDR3 reads CASRRTSGRRQFF. DNA for the CDR3: TGTGCCAGCAGGAGAACTAGCGGGAGGAGGCAGTTCTTC. Filled out from reference TRBV11-2 and TRBJ2-1, the complete variable domain reads EAGVAQSPRYKIIEKRQSVAFWCNPISGHATLYWYQQILGQGPKLLIQFQNNGVVDDSQLPKDRFSAERLKGVDSTLKIQPAKLEDSAVYLCASRRTSGRRQFFGPGTRLTVL.

The chain uses TRBV4-2 and TRBJ1-5; D gene ambiguous. The germline V gene encodes CDR1 LGHNA and CDR2 YNFKEQ. The CDR3 length is 16 residues. V dropped 1 base and J dropped 6 bases, with 16 bases sitting between them. The DNA of the CDR3 is TGTGCCAGCAGCCAAGGAACCGGCGAGGGAAGTCAGCCCCAGCATTTT. It specifies CASSQGTGEGSQPQHF.

In regard to this clonotype: Its ends do not fully match the called genes, so a read error is possible. The rearrangement joins TRBV11-2 to TRBJ2-1, with 9 bases aligning to TRBD2. Germline V gene sequence: CDR1 SGHAT, CDR2 FQNNGV. The CDR3 covers 15 residues. This chain's CDR3 is CASSPGLARVNEQFF. DNA for the CDR3: TGTGCCAGCAGCCCAGGACTAGCGAGAGTCAATGAGCAATTCTTC.

On this clonotype: The CDR3 end shows no conserved phenylalanine or tryptophan, and so a read error is likely. The chain uses TRBV5-6 and TRBJ2-7; D gene ambiguous. Between the trimmed V and J ends, which lost 6 bases and 6 bases, there was a span of 16 bases. The CDR3 is 13 amino acids. Germline values: CDR1 SGHDT, CDR2 YYEEEE. CDR3 amino acids: CASTWAPFSEQYS. The DNA of the CDR3 is TGTGCCAGCACCTGGGCCCCGTTTAGCGAGCAGTACTCC.